This is a list of T cell receptor beta chains from one sample in a study of response to subunit inactivated influenza vaccine. TCRdb independently ran MiXCR on the RT-PCR reads; one entry per CDR3 protein. The data contain fewer than 550,000 distinct CDR3 sequences, approximately 24% of them singletons. The source was CD4+ T cells sorted from PBMCs, collected 5 days after vaccination. The receptors originated from a man aged 45-65 years who received an inactivated influenza vaccine. Each CDR3 is given with its conserved first and last residue. Fields, in order: J gene, CDR3 length, V gene, D gene, CDR3 protein. A D gene is named only where the DNA matches it firmly.

j_gene: TRBJ2-7
len: 16
v_gene: TRBV20-1
d_gene: TRBD2
CDR3aa: CSAAPGTSGGSYEQYF

j_gene: TRBJ1-6
len: 16
v_gene: TRBV5-5
d_gene: NA
CDR3aa: CASSLAPTGLGSPLHF

j_gene: TRBJ2-5
len: 15
v_gene: TRBV5-6
d_gene: TRBD1
CDR3aa: CASSSRDRGVETQYF

j_gene: TRBJ2-1
len: 14
v_gene: TRBV20-1
d_gene: TRBD2
CDR3aa: CSAVSGGADNEQFF

j_gene: TRBJ2-1
len: 14
v_gene: TRBV15
d_gene: TRBD1
CDR3aa: CATTRDRINNEQFF

j_gene: TRBJ2-7
len: 15
v_gene: TRBV7-2
d_gene: TRBD2
CDR3aa: CASSAPRAGEDEQYF

j_gene: TRBJ2-3
len: 14
v_gene: TRBV7-2
d_gene: TRBD1
CDR3aa: CASSTGQFTDTQYF

j_gene: TRBJ1-1
len: 14
v_gene: TRBV10-3
d_gene: NA
CDR3aa: CAISEREGVTEAFF

j_gene: TRBJ1-1
len: 12
v_gene: TRBV6-2/TRBV6-3
d_gene: NA
CDR3aa: CASRITETEAFF

j_gene: TRBJ1-6
len: 17
v_gene: TRBV12-3/TRBV12-4
d_gene: TRBD1
CDR3aa: CASSLARGHRRNSPLHF

j_gene: TRBJ2-3
len: 14
v_gene: TRBV6-1
d_gene: NA
CDR3aa: CASSPGLGPDTQYF

j_gene: TRBJ1-1
len: 15
v_gene: TRBV14
d_gene: TRBD1
CDR3aa: CASSQGTGQYTEAFF

j_gene: TRBJ2-1
len: 15
v_gene: TRBV12-3/TRBV12-4
d_gene: TRBD2
CDR3aa: CASRTRAGSDNEQFF

j_gene: TRBJ1-2
len: 13
v_gene: TRBV6-1
d_gene: NA
CDR3aa: CASRQQGSYGYTF

j_gene: TRBJ2-7
len: 14
v_gene: TRBV7-9
d_gene: NA
CDR3aa: CASSYDTKPYEQYF

j_gene: TRBJ2-7
len: 18
v_gene: TRBV4-1
d_gene: NA
CDR3aa: CASSQDIGHPARSYEQYF

j_gene: TRBJ1-4
len: 13
v_gene: TRBV6-6
d_gene: NA
CDR3aa: CASSYSFKEKLFF

j_gene: TRBJ1-1
len: 16
v_gene: TRBV12-3/TRBV12-4
d_gene: TRBD1
CDR3aa: CASSRGTGALNTEAFF

j_gene: TRBJ1-6
len: 16
v_gene: TRBV20-1
d_gene: NA
CDR3aa: CSARARQDSYNSPLHF

j_gene: TRBJ1-1
len: 13
v_gene: TRBV7-8
d_gene: NA
CDR3aa: CASTHGGNTEAFF

j_gene: TRBJ2-1
len: 17
v_gene: TRBV24-1
d_gene: TRBD2
CDR3aa: CATSEGLAGATYNEQFF

j_gene: TRBJ2-3
len: 13
v_gene: TRBV20-1
d_gene: NA
CDR3aa: CSARVGGVNTQYF

j_gene: TRBJ1-1
len: 15
v_gene: TRBV15
d_gene: NA
CDR3aa: CATSREGRGALEAFF

j_gene: TRBJ1-5
len: 15
v_gene: TRBV5-1
d_gene: TRBD1
CDR3aa: CASSLGGAGNQPQHF

j_gene: TRBJ2-7
len: 16
v_gene: TRBV7-2
d_gene: TRBD2
CDR3aa: CASSSKGAGGSYEQYF

j_gene: TRBJ1-1
len: 14
v_gene: TRBV5-1
d_gene: NA
CDR3aa: CASSPGQENTEAFF

j_gene: TRBJ2-1
len: 15
v_gene: TRBV18
d_gene: TRBD2
CDR3aa: CASSSTSGTYNEQFF

j_gene: TRBJ2-3
len: 20
v_gene: TRBV11-2
d_gene: TRBD2
CDR3aa: CASSRPNQRVAGGPTGTQYF

j_gene: TRBJ2-7
len: 15
v_gene: TRBV7-2
d_gene: NA
CDR3aa: CASSMRRATGSEQYF

j_gene: TRBJ2-7
len: 16
v_gene: TRBV7-8
d_gene: TRBD2
CDR3aa: CASSPDASGSDYEQYF

j_gene: TRBJ1-4
len: 14
v_gene: TRBV6-1
d_gene: NA
CDR3aa: CASSDHRAGEKLFF

j_gene: TRBJ2-1
len: 13
v_gene: TRBV3-1
d_gene: NA
CDR3aa: CASSLTRVNEQFF

j_gene: TRBJ2-7
len: 16
v_gene: TRBV12-3/TRBV12-4
d_gene: TRBD1
CDR3aa: CASSPHRGRGSYEQYF

j_gene: TRBJ2-7
len: 15
v_gene: TRBV7-2
d_gene: TRBD1
CDR3aa: CASSAGTGWSIEQYF

j_gene: TRBJ1-6
len: 13
v_gene: TRBV6-1
d_gene: NA
CDR3aa: CASSRGGTVSLHF

j_gene: TRBJ1-1
len: 17
v_gene: TRBV4-3
d_gene: NA
CDR3aa: CASSQDRYGGTFTEAFF

j_gene: TRBJ1-1
len: 17
v_gene: TRBV6-5
d_gene: TRBD1
CDR3aa: CASSYTGTGAGGTEAFF

j_gene: TRBJ2-1
len: 13
v_gene: TRBV7-2
d_gene: NA
CDR3aa: CASSSPKYNEQFF

j_gene: TRBJ2-4
len: 16
v_gene: TRBV5-1
d_gene: TRBD1
CDR3aa: CASRNGQGRAKNIQYF

j_gene: TRBJ2-7
len: 13
v_gene: TRBV5-1
d_gene: NA
CDR3aa: CASSLDYAYEQYF

j_gene: TRBJ2-1
len: 17
v_gene: TRBV7-2
d_gene: NA
CDR3aa: CASSLFRGQTSNNEQFF

j_gene: TRBJ1-5
len: 15
v_gene: TRBV12-3/TRBV12-4
d_gene: NA
CDR3aa: CASSLGGASNQPQHF

j_gene: TRBJ2-3
len: 16
v_gene: TRBV5-1
d_gene: TRBD2
CDR3aa: CASSPTAGEYTDTQYF

j_gene: TRBJ2-7
len: 15
v_gene: TRBV4-3
d_gene: TRBD1
CDR3aa: CASSRLTGTGTKQYF

j_gene: TRBJ1-5
len: 14
v_gene: TRBV5-1
d_gene: NA
CDR3aa: CASSLDGRNQPQHF

j_gene: TRBJ2-7
len: 15
v_gene: TRBV5-6
d_gene: NA
CDR3aa: CASSSFGQGMGEQYF

j_gene: TRBJ2-1
len: 14
v_gene: TRBV12-3/TRBV12-4
d_gene: TRBD2
CDR3aa: CASRIAGGTGEQFF

j_gene: TRBJ1-4
len: 13
v_gene: TRBV21-1
d_gene: NA
CDR3aa: CASSKGLSEKLFF

j_gene: TRBJ2-1
len: 16
v_gene: TRBV7-2
d_gene: NA
CDR3aa: CASSLGIRGVRDEQFF

j_gene: TRBJ2-6
len: 12
v_gene: TRBV20-1
d_gene: NA
CDR3aa: CSAGTGANVLTF

j_gene: TRBJ1-1
len: 15
v_gene: TRBV7-9
d_gene: TRBD1
CDR3aa: CASSLQSRGQGVAFF

j_gene: TRBJ2-6
len: 18
v_gene: TRBV5-1
d_gene: TRBD2
CDR3aa: CASTGGLDIPSGANVLTF

j_gene: TRBJ2-3
len: 15
v_gene: TRBV20-1
d_gene: TRBD1
CDR3aa: CSATKQGSRTDTQYF

j_gene: TRBJ2-2
len: 19
v_gene: TRBV5-1
d_gene: TRBD2
CDR3aa: CASTLFGTSARGDTGELFF

j_gene: TRBJ2-7
len: 14
v_gene: TRBV11-2
d_gene: TRBD2
CDR3aa: CASTASGGNYEQYF

j_gene: TRBJ2-7
len: 12
v_gene: TRBV6-5
d_gene: NA
CDR3aa: CASKGQPYEQYF

j_gene: TRBJ2-7
len: 15
v_gene: TRBV6-2/TRBV6-3
d_gene: NA
CDR3aa: CASRQPGRGRYEQYF